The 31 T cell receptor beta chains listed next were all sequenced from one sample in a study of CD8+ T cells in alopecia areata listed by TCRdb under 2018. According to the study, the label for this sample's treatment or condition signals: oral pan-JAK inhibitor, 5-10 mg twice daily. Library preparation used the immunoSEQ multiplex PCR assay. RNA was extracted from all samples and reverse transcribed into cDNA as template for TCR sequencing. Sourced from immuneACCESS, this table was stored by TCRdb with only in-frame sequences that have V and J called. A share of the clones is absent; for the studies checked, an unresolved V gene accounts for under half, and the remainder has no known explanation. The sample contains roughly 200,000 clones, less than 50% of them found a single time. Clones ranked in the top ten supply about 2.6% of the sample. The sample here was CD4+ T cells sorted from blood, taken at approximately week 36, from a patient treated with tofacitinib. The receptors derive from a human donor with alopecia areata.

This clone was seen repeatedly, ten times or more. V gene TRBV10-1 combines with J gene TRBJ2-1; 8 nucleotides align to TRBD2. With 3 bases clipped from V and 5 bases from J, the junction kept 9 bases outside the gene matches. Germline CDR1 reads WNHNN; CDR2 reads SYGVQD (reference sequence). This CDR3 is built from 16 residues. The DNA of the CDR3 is TGCGCCAGCAGTGAATTCGGTAGCGGGATTAACAATGAGCAGTTCTTC. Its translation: CASSEFGSGINNEQFF.

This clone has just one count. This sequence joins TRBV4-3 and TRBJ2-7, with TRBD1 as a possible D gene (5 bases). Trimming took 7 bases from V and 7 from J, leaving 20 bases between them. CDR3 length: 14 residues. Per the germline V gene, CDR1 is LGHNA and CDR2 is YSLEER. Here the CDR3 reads CASTSIKTGAEQYF. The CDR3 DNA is TGCGCCAGCACATCAATAAAGACTGGGGCGGAGCAGTACTTC.

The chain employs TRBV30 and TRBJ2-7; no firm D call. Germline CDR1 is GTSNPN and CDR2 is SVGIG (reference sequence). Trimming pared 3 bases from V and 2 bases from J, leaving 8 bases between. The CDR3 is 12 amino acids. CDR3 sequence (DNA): TGTGCCTGGAGCCCCGGGCCCTACGAGCAGTACTTC. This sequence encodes CAWSPGPYEQYF. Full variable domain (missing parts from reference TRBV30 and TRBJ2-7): SQTIHQWPATLVQPVGSPLSLECTVEGTSNPNLYWYRQAAGRGLQLLFYSVGIGQISSEVPQNLSASRPQDRQFILSSKKLLLSDSGFYLCAWSPGPYEQYFGPGTRLTVT.

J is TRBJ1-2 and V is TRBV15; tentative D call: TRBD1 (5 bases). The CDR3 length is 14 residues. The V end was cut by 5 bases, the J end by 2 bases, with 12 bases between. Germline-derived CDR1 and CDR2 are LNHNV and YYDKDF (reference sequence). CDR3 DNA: TGTGCCACCAGCGGATACAGGTCGAACTATGGCTACACCTTC. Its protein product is CATSGYRSNYGYTF.

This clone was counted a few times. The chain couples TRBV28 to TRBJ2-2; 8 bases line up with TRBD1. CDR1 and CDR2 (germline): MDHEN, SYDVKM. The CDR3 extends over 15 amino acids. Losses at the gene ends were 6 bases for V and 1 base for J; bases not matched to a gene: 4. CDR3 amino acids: CASSRTGKNTGELFF. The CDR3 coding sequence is TGTGCCAGCAGCCGGACAGGGAAGAACACCGGGGAGCTGTTTTTT.

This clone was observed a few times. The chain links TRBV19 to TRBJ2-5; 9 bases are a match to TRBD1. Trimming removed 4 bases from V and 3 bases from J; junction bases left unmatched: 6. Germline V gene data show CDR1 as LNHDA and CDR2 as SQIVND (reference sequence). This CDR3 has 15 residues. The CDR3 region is CASSTTGGLEETQYF. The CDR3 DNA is TGTGCCAGTAGTACGACAGGGGGTCTTGAAGAGACCCAGTACTTC.

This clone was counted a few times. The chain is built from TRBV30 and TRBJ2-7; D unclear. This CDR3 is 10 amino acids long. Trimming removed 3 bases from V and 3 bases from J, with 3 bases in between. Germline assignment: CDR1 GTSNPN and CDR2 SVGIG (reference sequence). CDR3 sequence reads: CAWRDYEQYF. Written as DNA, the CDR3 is TGTGCCTGGAGGGACTACGAGCAGTACTTC. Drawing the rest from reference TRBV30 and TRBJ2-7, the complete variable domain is SQTIHQWPATLVQPVGSPLSLECTVEGTSNPNLYWYRQAAGRGLQLLFYSVGIGQISSEVPQNLSASRPQDRQFILSSKKLLLSDSGFYLCAWRDYEQYFGPGTRLTVT.

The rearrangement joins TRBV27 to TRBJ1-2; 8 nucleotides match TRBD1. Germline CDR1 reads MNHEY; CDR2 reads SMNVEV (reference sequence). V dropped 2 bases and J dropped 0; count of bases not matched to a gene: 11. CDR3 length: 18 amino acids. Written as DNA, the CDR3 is TGTGCCAGCAGTTTACGGGGCCAGGGGGCAAAATCTAACTATGGCTACACCTTC. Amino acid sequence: CASSLRGQGAKSNYGYTF.

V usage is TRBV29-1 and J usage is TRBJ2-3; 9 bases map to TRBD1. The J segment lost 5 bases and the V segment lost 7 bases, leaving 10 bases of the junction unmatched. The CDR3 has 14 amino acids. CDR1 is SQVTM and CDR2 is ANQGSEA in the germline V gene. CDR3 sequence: CSGIRDRAEDTQYF. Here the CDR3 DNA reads TGCAGCGGGATCCGGGACAGGGCGGAAGATACGCAGTATTTT.

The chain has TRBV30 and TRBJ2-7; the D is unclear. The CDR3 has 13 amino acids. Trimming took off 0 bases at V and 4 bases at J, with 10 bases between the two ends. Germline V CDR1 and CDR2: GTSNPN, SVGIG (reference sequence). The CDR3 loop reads CAWSVNVVYEQYF. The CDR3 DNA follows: TGTGCCTGGAGTGTAAACGTGGTATACGAGCAGTACTTC.

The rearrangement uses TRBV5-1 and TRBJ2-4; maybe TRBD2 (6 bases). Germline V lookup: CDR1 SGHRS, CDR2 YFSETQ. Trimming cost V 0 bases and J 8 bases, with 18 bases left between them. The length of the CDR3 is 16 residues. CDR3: CASSLAYGGRGDIQYF. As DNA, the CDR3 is TGCGCCAGCAGCTTGGCCTATGGGGGGAGAGGAGACATTCAGTACTTC.

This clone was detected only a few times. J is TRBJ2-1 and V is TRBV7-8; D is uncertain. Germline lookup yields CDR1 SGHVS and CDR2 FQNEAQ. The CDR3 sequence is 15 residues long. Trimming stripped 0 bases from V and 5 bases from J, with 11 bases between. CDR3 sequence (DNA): TGTGCCAGCAGCTTAGCCTATGGGCCGAACAATGAGCAGTTCTTC. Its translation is CASSLAYGPNNEQFF.

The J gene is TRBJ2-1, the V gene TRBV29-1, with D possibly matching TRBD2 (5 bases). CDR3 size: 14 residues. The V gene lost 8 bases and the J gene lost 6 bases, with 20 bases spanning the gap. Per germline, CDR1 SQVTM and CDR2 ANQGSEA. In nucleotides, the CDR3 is TGCAGCATAAACGAGGGTCTTAGTCCCAATGAGCAGTTCTTC. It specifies CSINEGLSPNEQFF.

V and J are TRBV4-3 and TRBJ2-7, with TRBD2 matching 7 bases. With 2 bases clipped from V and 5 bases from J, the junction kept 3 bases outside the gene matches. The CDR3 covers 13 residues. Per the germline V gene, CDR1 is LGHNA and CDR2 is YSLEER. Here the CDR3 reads CASSQSLADEQYF. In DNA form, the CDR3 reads TGCGCCAGCAGCCAAAGCCTAGCGGACGAGCAGTACTTC.

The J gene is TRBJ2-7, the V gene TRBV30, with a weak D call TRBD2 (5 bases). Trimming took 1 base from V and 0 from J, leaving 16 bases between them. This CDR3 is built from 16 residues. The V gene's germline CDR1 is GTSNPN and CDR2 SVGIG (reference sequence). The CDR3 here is CAWSGQESGGSYEQYF. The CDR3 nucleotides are TGTGCCTGGAGTGGCCAAGAGAGCGGAGGCTCCTACGAGCAGTACTTC.

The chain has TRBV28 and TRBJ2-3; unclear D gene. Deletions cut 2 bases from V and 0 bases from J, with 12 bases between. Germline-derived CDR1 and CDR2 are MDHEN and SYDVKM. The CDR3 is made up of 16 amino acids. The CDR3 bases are TGTGCCAGCAGTTTAGGGCCCATAGGTAGCACAGATACGCAGTATTTT. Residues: CASSLGPIGSTDTQYF.

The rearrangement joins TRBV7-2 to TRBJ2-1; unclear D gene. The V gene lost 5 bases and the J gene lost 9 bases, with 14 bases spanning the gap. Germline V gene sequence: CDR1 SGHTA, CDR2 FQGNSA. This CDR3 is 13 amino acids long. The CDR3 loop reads CASSPPRISEQFF. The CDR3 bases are TGTGCCAGCAGCCCCCCGCGGATCAGTGAGCAGTTCTTC.

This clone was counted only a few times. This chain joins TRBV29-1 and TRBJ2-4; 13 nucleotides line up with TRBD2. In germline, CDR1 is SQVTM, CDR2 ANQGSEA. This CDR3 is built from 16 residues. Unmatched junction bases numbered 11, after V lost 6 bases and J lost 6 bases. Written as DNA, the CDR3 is TGCAGCGTGGATGGACTAGCGGGAGATCCCGGAAACATTCAGTACTTC. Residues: CSVDGLAGDPGNIQYF.

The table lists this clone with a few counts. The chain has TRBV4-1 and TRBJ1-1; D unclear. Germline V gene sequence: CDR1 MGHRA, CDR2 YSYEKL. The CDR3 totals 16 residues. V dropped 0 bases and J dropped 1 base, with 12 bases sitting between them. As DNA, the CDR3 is TGCGCCAGCAGCCAAGAAGGCCATAAGGCGAACACTGAAGCTTTCTTT. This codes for CASSQEGHKANTEAFF.

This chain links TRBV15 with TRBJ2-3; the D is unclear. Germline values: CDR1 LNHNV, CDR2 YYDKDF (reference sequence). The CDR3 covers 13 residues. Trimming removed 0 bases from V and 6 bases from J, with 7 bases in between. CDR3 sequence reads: CATSRDPMDTQYF. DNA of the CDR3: TGTGCCACCAGCAGAGATCCGATGGATACGCAGTATTTT.

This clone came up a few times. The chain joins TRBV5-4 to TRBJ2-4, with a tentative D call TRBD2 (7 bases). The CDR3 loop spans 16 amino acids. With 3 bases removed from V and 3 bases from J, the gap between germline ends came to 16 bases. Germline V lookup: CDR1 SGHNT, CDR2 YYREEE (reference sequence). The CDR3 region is CASSSRRGEGKNIQYF. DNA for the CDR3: TGTGCCAGCAGCTCGCGGAGGGGGGAGGGCAAAAACATTCAGTACTTC.

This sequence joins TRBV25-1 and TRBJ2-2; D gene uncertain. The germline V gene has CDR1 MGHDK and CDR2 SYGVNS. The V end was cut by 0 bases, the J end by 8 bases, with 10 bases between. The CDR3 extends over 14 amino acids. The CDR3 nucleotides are TGTGCCAGCAGTGAATATGGGGTTGTAGGGGAGCTGTTTTTT. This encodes CASSEYGVVGELFF.

The CDR3 sequence is CASGGYETQYF. As DNA, the CDR3 is TGTGCCAGTGGGGGTTACGAGACCCAGTACTTC. The chain employs TRBV2 and TRBJ2-5; D could derive from TRBD1 or TRBD2 (5 bases each). The V gene's germline CDR1 is SNHLY and CDR2 FYNNEI. Trimming removed 9 bases from V and 5 bases from J, with 10 bases in between. CDR3 length equals 11 residues.

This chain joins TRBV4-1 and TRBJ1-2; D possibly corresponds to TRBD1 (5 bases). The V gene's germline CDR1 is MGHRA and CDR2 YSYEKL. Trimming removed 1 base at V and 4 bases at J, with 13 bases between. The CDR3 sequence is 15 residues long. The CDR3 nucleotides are TGCGCCAGCAGCCAAGCGGGGCAGGGCGTCTATGGCTACACCTTC. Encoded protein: CASSQAGQGVYGYTF.

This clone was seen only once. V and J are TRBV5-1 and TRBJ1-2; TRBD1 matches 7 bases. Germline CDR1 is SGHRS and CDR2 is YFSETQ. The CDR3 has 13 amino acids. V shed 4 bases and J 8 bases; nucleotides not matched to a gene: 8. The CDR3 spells CASSPTGERGYTF. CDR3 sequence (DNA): TGCGCCAGCAGCCCCACAGGGGAACGAGGCTACACCTTC. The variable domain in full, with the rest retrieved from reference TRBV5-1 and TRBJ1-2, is KAGVTQTPRYLIKTRGQQVTLSCSPISGHRSVSWYQQTPGQGLQFLFEYFSETQRNKGNFPGRFSGRQFSNSRSEMNVSTLELGDSALYLCASSPTGERGYTFGSGTRLTVV.

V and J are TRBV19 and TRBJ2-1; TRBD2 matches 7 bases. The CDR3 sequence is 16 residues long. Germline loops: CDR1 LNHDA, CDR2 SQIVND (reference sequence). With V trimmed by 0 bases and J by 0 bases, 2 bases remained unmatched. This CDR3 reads CASSIEGGSSYNEQFF. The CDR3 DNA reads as TGTGCCAGTAGTATAGAGGGCGGGAGCTCCTACAATGAGCAGTTCTTC.

The CDR3 bases are TGTGCCAGCAAAAGGGAAGTTTGCGAGCAGTACTTC. It encodes CASKREVCEQYF. The rearrangement uses TRBV6-8 and TRBJ2-7, with D unclear. Germline V gene sequence: CDR1 MNHGY, CDR2 SAAAGT. Trimming pared 7 bases from V and 6 bases from J, leaving 13 bases between. CDR3 length: 12 amino acids.

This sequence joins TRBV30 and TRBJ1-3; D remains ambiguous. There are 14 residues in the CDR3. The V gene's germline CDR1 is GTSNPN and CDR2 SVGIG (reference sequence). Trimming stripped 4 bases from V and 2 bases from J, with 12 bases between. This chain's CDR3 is CAWTLPGTGNTIYF. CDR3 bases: TGTGCCTGGACCCTCCCGGGGACTGGAAACACCATATATTTT.

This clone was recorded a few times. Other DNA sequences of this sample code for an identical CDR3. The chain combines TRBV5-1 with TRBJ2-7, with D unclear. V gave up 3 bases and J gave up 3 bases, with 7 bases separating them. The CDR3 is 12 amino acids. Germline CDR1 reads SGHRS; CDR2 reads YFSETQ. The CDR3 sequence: CASSSDGYEQYF. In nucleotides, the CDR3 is TGCGCCAGCAGCTCGGACGGCTACGAGCAGTACTTC.

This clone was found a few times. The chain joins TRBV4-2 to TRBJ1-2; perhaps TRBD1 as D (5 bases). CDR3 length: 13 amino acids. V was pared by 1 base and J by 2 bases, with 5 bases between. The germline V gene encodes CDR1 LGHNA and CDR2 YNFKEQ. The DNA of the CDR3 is TGTGCCAGCAGCCAAGGACAGAACTATGGCTACACCTTC. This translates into CASSQGQNYGYTF.

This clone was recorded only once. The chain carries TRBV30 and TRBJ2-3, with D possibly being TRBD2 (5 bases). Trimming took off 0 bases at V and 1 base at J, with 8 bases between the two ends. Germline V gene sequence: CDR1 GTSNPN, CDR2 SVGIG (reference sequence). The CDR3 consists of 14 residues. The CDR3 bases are TGTGCCTGGAGTGTACGGAGGCGCACAGATACGCAGTATTTT. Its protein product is CAWSVRRRTDTQYF.